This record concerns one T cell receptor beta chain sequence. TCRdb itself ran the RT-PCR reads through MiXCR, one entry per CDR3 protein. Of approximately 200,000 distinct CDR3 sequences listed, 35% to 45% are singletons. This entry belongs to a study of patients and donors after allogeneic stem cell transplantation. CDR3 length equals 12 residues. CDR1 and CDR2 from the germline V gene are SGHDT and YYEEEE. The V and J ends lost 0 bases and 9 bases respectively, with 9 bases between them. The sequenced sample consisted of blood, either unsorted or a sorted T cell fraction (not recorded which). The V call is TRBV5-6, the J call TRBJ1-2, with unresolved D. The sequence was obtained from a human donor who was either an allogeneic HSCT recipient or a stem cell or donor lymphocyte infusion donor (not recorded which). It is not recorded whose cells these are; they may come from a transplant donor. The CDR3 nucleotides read TGTGCCAGCAGCTTGGAAGACGGAAGCTACACCTTC. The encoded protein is CASSLEDGSYTF.